Sequencing of this T cell receptor (beta chain) was carried out in a study of blood T cell repertoires in COVID-19. About the research overall: Italy, Spain and the United States were the sources of the convalescent and acute COVID-19 samples. Nucleic acid was either cDNA or gDNA, and it came from T cells, B-cell-depleted T cells, or PBMCs.

Looked up from germline, CDR1 is MNHEY and CDR2 is SMNVEV (reference sequence). Trimming removed 5 bases from V and 6 bases from J; junction bases left unmatched: 10. The CDR3 is 15 amino acids. Study processing details: Estimated nucleated cell counts came from reference gene primer amplification. Measured with immunoSEQ multiplex PCR; TCRdb has only the in-frame clones, and not every one. V, J and clone size reflect that table, while D and trimming were determined from the DNA. The sample comprises approximately 75,000 clones, roughly 85% of which are singletons, and about 9.8% rests with the top ten.

Sequencing was performed on peripheral blood. The sequence was obtained from a woman aged 80 or older with acute or convalescent COVID-19. The genes are TRBV27 and TRBJ1-2, with 9 bases identical to TRBD1. The CDR3 coding sequence is TGTGCCAGCAGTCCCTGGGACAGGGAGGTCGATGGCTACACCTTC. Translating gives CASSPWDREVDGYTF.